This is a list of T cell receptor beta chains from one sample in a study of PD-1 blockade in classical Hodgkin lymphoma. TCRdb's table, derived via immunoSEQ multiplex PCR, lists solely in-frame clones and lacks some. This table has over 85,000 clones, roughly 79% appearing once. Sequencing was performed on peripheral blood mononuclear cells (PBMCs), taken before the second cycle of nivolumab. The receptors originated from a human donor with classical Hodgkin lymphoma. Both conserved end residues are part of each CDR3. D genes are given only for firm matches. The size of a clone is reported for some rows only, either as once, few or many, or as a class for expanded clones.

TRBV6-1	.	TRBJ2-3	.	CASSRGGFQDTQYF	TGTGCCAGCAGCAGAGGGGGGTTTCAAGATACGCAGTATTTT
TRBV7-9	.	TRBJ1-1	.	CASSLESGGPNTEAFF	TGTGCCAGCAGCTTAGAATCCGGGGGCCCCAACACTGAAGCTTTCTTT
TRBV6-4	once	TRBJ2-1	TRBD2	CASSDSTSGTEYNEQFF	TGTGCCAGCAGTGACTCAACTAGCGGGACCGAGTACAATGAGCAGTTCTTC
TRBV12-5	once	TRBJ1-1	.	CASGINRGAVTEAFF	TGTGCTAGTGGTATCAACCGGGGGGCGGTCACTGAAGCTTTCTTT
TRBV5-1	.	TRBJ1-1	TRBD1	CASSPGQGEGTEAFF	TGCGCCAGCAGCCCGGGACAGGGGGAAGGCACTGAAGCTTTCTTT
TRBV2	.	TRBJ1-3	.	CASMGTPRNTIYF	TGTGCCAGCATGGGGACGCCGAGAAACACCATATATTTT
TRBV10-1	.	TRBJ2-1	.	CASSELGTGNEQFF	TGCGCCAGCAGTGAGCTCGGGACTGGGAATGAGCAGTTCTTC
TRBV7-6	few	TRBJ2-2	.	CASTSGNPANTGELFF	TGTGCCAGCACCTCGGGAAACCCCGCGAACACCGGGGAGCTGTTTTTT
TRBV7-6	.	TRBJ2-3	.	CASSLGGGTTDTQYF	TGTGCCAGCAGCTTAGGAGGTGGAACTACAGATACGCAGTATTTT
TRBV6-1	.	TRBJ2-7	TRBD2	CASSEALQGTSGRAYEQYF	TGTGCCAGCAGTGAAGCGCTTCAGGGGACTAGCGGGAGGGCCTACGAGCAGTACTTC
TRBV29-1	.	TRBJ2-1	.	CSVDRAEYNEQFF	TGCAGCGTTGACAGGGCCGAATACAATGAGCAGTTCTTC
TRBV14	.	TRBJ2-7	TRBD1	CASSQDQDFRRTGSYEQYF	TGTGCCAGCAGCCAAGATCAGGACTTCCGGAGGACAGGGTCATACGAGCAGTACTTC
TRBV7-2	.	TRBJ2-7	.	CASSFDDSWGYEQYF	TGTGCCAGCAGCTTCGATGACAGTTGGGGGTACGAGCAGTACTTC
TRBV30	few	TRBJ1-1	.	CAWSAVQNTEAFF	TGTGCCTGGAGTGCAGTACAAAACACTGAAGCTTTCTTT
TRBV19	.	TRBJ2-6	TRBD1	CATMGTGGAGANVLTF	TGTGCCACTATGGGGACAGGGGGCGCTGGGGCCAACGTCCTGACTTTC
TRBV10-3	.	TRBJ1-2	.	CAISEGGPGGYTF	TGTGCCATCAGTGAAGGGGGGCCTGGGGGCTACACCTTC
TRBV19	once	TRBJ1-5	TRBD1	CASTETGRGDQPQHF	TGTGCCAGTACGGAGACAGGGAGGGGGGATCAGCCCCAGCATTTT
TRBV19	.	TRBJ1-2	.	CASRRTARGDYGYTF	TGTGCCAGTAGGAGGACAGCGCGGGGAGACTATGGCTACACCTTC
TRBV5-1	.	TRBJ2-2	.	CASKIEAYAGELFF	TGCGCCAGCAAAATAGAGGCGTACGCCGGGGAGCTGTTTTTT
TRBV9	.	TRBJ2-7	TRBD1	CASSVITGGAVSAYEQYF	TGTGCCAGCAGCGTAATAACAGGGGGCGCAGTATCGGCCTACGAGCAGTACTTC
TRBV7-6	.	TRBJ2-1	.	CASSSRAPSGEGQFF	TGTGCCAGCAGCTCCAGGGCTCCCTCAGGGGAAGGGCAGTTCTTC
TRBV4-1	.	TRBJ1-5	.	CASSQDGGRGQPQHF	TGCGCCAGCAGCCAAGACGGGGGGAGGGGACAGCCCCAGCATTTT
TRBV7-6	.	TRBJ2-1	.	CASSSLSDKKVPTVSYNEQFF	TGTGCCAGCAGCTCCCTTAGCGACAAAAAGGTCCCCACGGTTTCCTACAATGAGCAGTTCTTC
TRBV5-1	.	TRBJ2-2	.	CASSYRGTTANTGELFF	TGCGCCAGCAGCTATCGCGGGACAACCGCGAACACCGGGGAGCTGTTTTTT
TRBV25-1	.	TRBJ1-2	.	CASSPPGRGGYTF	TGTGCCAGCTCACCACCGGGGAGAGGAGGCTACACCTTC
TRBV28	.	TRBJ1-4	.	CASSLHPNEKLFF	TGTGCCAGCAGTTTGCACCCTAATGAAAAACTGTTTTTT
TRBV27	.	TRBJ2-7	.	CASSFGYEQYF	TGTGCCAGCAGTTTCGGTTACGAGCAGTACTTC
TRBV9	.	TRBJ2-2	.	CASSPGGVFYTGELFF	TGTGCCAGCAGCCCCGGTGGGGTTTTCTACACCGGGGAGCTGTTTTTT
TRBV7-3	.	TRBJ2-2	.	CASSPVGGENTGELFF	TGTGCCAGCAGCCCCGTGGGCGGGGAGAACACCGGGGAGCTGTTTTTT
TRBV6-5	.	TRBJ2-1	.	CASSYSFVSPDEQFF	TGTGCCAGCAGTTACTCTTTTGTTAGCCCTGATGAGCAGTTCTTC
TRBV7-8	.	TRBJ1-3	.	CASSNRLSGNTIYF	TGTGCCAGCAGCAATCGATTATCTGGAAACACCATATATTTT
TRBV28	few	TRBJ1-5	.	CASSLSPPQPQHF	TGTGCCAGCAGTTTATCCCCCCCCCAGCCCCAGCATTTT
TRBV13	few	TRBJ2-3	.	CASSLVVSGDTQYF	TGTGCCAGCAGCTTAGTGGTTTCGGGAGATACGCAGTATTTT
TRBV5-1	.	TRBJ2-1	TRBD2	CASSSKSGRAYNEQFF	TGCGCCAGCAGCTCCAAAAGCGGGAGGGCCTACAATGAGCAGTTCTTC
TRBV10-3	.	TRBJ1-4	TRBD1	CAISGGQGSPKLFF	TGTGCCATCAGTGGGGGACAGGGAAGCCCAAAACTGTTTTTT
TRBV28	once	TRBJ1-5	.	CASSFSGVGNQPQHF	TGTGCCAGCAGTTTTTCGGGGGTTGGCAATCAGCCCCAGCATTTT
TRBV14	few	TRBJ1-1	.	CASSQEGGGIVGAFF	TGTGCCAGCAGCCAAGAAGGAGGGGGGATAGTAGGAGCTTTCTTT
TRBV4-2	.	TRBJ2-5	TRBD2	CASSLGAGDLETQYF	TGTGCCAGCAGCCTCGGAGCGGGAGATCTGGAGACCCAGTACTTC
TRBV7-9	few	TRBJ2-1	.	CASSTRRGGWGRAYNEQFF	TGTGCCAGCAGCACCCGACGGGGTGGGTGGGGCAGAGCCTACAATGAGCAGTTCTTC
TRBV9	few	TRBJ2-2	.	CASSVAQGPTGELFF	TGTGCCAGCAGCGTAGCCCAGGGCCCCACCGGGGAGCTGTTTTTT
TRBV27	.	TRBJ2-1	TRBD2	CASSVLRGTSGRNEQFF	TGTGCCAGCAGTGTCCTCCGTGGGACTAGCGGACGCAATGAGCAGTTCTTC
TRBV7-2	.	TRBJ2-5	.	CASSPYQETQYF	TGTGCCAGCAGCCCGTACCAAGAGACCCAGTACTTC
TRBV7-2	once	TRBJ2-7	.	CASSLSGYAFEQYF	TGTGCCAGCAGCTTATCAGGGTACGCGTTCGAGCAGTACTTC
TRBV6-6	few	TRBJ2-7	.	CASRPAPQLGQQYF	TGTGCCAGCAGGCCCGCGCCTCAACTGGGGCAGCAGTACTTC
TRBV13	.	TRBJ2-3	TRBD2	CASSPTERGTADTQYF	TGTGCCAGCAGTCCAACCGAGCGGGGAACGGCAGATACGCAGTATTTT
TRBV28	.	TRBJ2-7	.	CASTWWGASSYEQYF	TGTGCCAGCACCTGGTGGGGGGCGAGCTCCTACGAGCAGTACTTC
TRBV19	.	TRBJ2-1	.	CASSIGSSRISYNEQFF	TGTGCCAGTAGTATCGGCAGTTCTAGGATCTCCTACAATGAGCAGTTCTTC
TRBV7-9	.	TRBJ2-5	.	CASSQFRIQETQYF	TGTGCCAGCAGCCAATTTCGGATTCAAGAGACCCAGTACTTC
TRBV30	.	TRBJ1-3	.	CAWSVTVLSGNTIYF	TGTGCCTGGAGTGTAACAGTGCTCTCTGGAAACACCATATATTTT
TRBV15	.	TRBJ2-1	TRBD2	CATSPTSGIYNEQFF	TGTGCCACCAGCCCAACTAGCGGGATTTACAATGAGCAGTTCTTC
TRBV19	.	TRBJ2-7	.	CARRGRLSYEQYF	TGTGCTCGGAGGGGGCGCCTTTCCTACGAGCAGTACTTC
TRBV15	.	TRBJ1-2	TRBD1	CATSRSGQGGYGYTF	TGTGCCACCAGCAGGAGTGGCCAGGGGGGCTATGGCTACACCTTC
TRBV27	.	TRBJ2-4	TRBD2	CASTRTSGSRESKNIQYF	TGTGCCAGCACCAGGACTAGCGGGAGTCGGGAGTCCAAAAACATTCAGTACTTC
TRBV2	.	TRBJ2-3	TRBD2	CASRGTSGSGSTDTQYF	TGTGCCAGCAGGGGGACTAGCGGGAGCGGCAGCACAGATACGCAGTATTTT
TRBV30	.	TRBJ2-3	.	CAWKVISTDTQYF	TGTGCCTGGAAGGTGATAAGCACAGATACGCAGTATTTT
TRBV28	few	TRBJ2-1	TRBD2	CASSPLDARERGNEQFF	TGTGCCAGCAGTCCCCTTGATGCGCGGGAGCGGGGGAATGAGCAGTTCTTC
TRBV7-6	.	TRBJ1-5	.	CASSRDRGPQHF	TGTGCCAGCAGCCGAGACCGGGGGCCCCAGCATTTT